This T cell receptor (beta chain) is from a study of T cells after yellow fever vaccination. Findings and limits, study-wide: Some clonotypes, a small share, were shared between CD4 and CD8 compartments. Though it reached lower strength, the secondary response hit its peak faster, day 5 versus 15.

The study made its TCR cDNA through 5'RACE template switching. That step introduced a universal primer site along with UMIs. In TCRdb, the 5' RACE reads were re-called with MiXCR into one record per CDR3 protein. This sample has about 430,000 distinct CDR3 sequences, with 18% found just once. This clonotype was detected many times. Its matching antigen is unknown. V shed 0 bases and J shed 2 bases, with 10 bases lying between them. The CDR3 sequence is 14 residues long. Germline CDR1 and CDR2: SQVTM and ANQGSEA. The source is a man aged 18 to 30 who received the YFV17D yellow fever vaccine. V gene TRBV29-1 combines with J gene TRBJ1-2; D ambiguous. The material was PBMCs, obtained before the yellow fever booster vaccination. The CDR3 sequence: CSVEDSEANYGYTF. The CDR3 DNA reads as TGCAGCGTTGAAGATAGCGAGGCCAACTATGGCTACACCTTC.